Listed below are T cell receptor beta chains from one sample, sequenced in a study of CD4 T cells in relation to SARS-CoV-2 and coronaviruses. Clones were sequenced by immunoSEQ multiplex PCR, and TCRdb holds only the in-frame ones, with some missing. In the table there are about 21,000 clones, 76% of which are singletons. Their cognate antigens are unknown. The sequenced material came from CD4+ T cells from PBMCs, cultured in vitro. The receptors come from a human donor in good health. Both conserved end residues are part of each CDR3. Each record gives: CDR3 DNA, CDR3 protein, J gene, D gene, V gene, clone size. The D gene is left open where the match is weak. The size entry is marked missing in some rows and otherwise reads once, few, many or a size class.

CDR3nt: TGTGCCAGCAGCCGTTACGTGAGGGAGGAGACCCAGTACTTC
CDR3aa: CASSRYVREETQYF
j_gene: TRBJ2-5
d_gene: .
v_gene: TRBV7-3
abundance: .

CDR3nt: TGTGCCAGCAGTTTGGCAGGGACGTACGAGCAGTACTTC
CDR3aa: CASSLAGTYEQYF
j_gene: TRBJ2-7
d_gene: .
v_gene: TRBV12-3/TRBV12-4
abundance: .

CDR3nt: TGTGCCAGTAGCCTAGCTACTGACAATGAGCAGTTCTTC
CDR3aa: CASSLATDNEQFF
j_gene: TRBJ2-1
d_gene: .
v_gene: TRBV19
abundance: .

CDR3nt: TGTGCCAGCAGCTTAGAACGGGAGAAAAACATTCAGTACTTC
CDR3aa: CASSLEREKNIQYF
j_gene: TRBJ2-4
d_gene: .
v_gene: TRBV7-9
abundance: once

CDR3nt: TGTGCCAGCAGCGATCCCCCCGGGCTAGCCAAAAACATTCAGTACTTC
CDR3aa: CASSDPPGLAKNIQYF
j_gene: TRBJ2-4
d_gene: .
v_gene: TRBV11-2
abundance: once

CDR3nt: TGTGCCAGCAGCCAAGATATCGTCAGAAAGGATACGCAGTATTTT
CDR3aa: CASSQDIVRKDTQYF
j_gene: TRBJ2-3
d_gene: .
v_gene: TRBV4-2
abundance: .

CDR3nt: TGTGCCAGCTCAACCCAGGAATCACCCCTCCACTTT
CDR3aa: CASSTQESPLHF
j_gene: TRBJ1-6
d_gene: .
v_gene: TRBV18
abundance: .

CDR3nt: TGTGCCAGCAGCCCACCAGGGACAGATACGCAGTATTTT
CDR3aa: CASSPPGTDTQYF
j_gene: TRBJ2-3
d_gene: .
v_gene: TRBV7-3
abundance: .

CDR3nt: TGTGCCAGCAGCCGGACAGGGAACAACAATGAGCAGTTCTTC
CDR3aa: CASSRTGNNNEQFF
j_gene: TRBJ2-1
d_gene: TRBD1
v_gene: TRBV4-2
abundance: .

CDR3nt: TGTGCCAGCAGCCCCGACAGCCCCTACGAGCAGTACTTC
CDR3aa: CASSPDSPYEQYF
j_gene: TRBJ2-7
d_gene: .
v_gene: TRBV7-9
abundance: .

CDR3nt: TGTGCCAGCAGCCATGGGACAGGCTATGGCTACACCTTC
CDR3aa: CASSHGTGYGYTF
j_gene: TRBJ1-2
d_gene: TRBD1
v_gene: TRBV14
abundance: .

CDR3nt: TGTGCCAGCAGCCACACCCCGGGACAGGGGGCCTACGAGCAGTACTTC
CDR3aa: CASSHTPGQGAYEQYF
j_gene: TRBJ2-7
d_gene: TRBD1
v_gene: TRBV4-2
abundance: .

CDR3nt: TGTGCCACCAATAGCGGACCCTATACCGGGGAGCTGTTTTTT
CDR3aa: CATNSGPYTGELFF
j_gene: TRBJ2-2
d_gene: .
v_gene: TRBV24-1
abundance: few

CDR3nt: TGTGCCAGTAGTGCCCCGACAGTGATCTCTGGAAACACCATATATTTT
CDR3aa: CASSAPTVISGNTIYF
j_gene: TRBJ1-3
d_gene: .
v_gene: TRBV19
abundance: once

CDR3nt: TGTGCCAGCAGTTTAGCAGAGTACCAGCCCCAGCATTTT
CDR3aa: CASSLAEYQPQHF
j_gene: TRBJ1-5
d_gene: .
v_gene: TRBV12-3/TRBV12-4
abundance: few

CDR3nt: TGTGCCAGCAGTGAAAAGGACGTATACACAGATACGCAGTATTTT
CDR3aa: CASSEKDVYTDTQYF
j_gene: TRBJ2-3
d_gene: .
v_gene: TRBV25-1
abundance: few

CDR3nt: TGTGCCAGCAGTAAGACAGGGTCCCGTGAGCAGTACTTC
CDR3aa: CASSKTGSREQYF
j_gene: TRBJ2-7
d_gene: TRBD1
v_gene: TRBV6-5
abundance: .

CDR3nt: TGTGCCAGCAGCCGGATCAGGCCTAGCACAGATACGCAGTATTTT
CDR3aa: CASSRIRPSTDTQYF
j_gene: TRBJ2-3
d_gene: .
v_gene: TRBV2
abundance: .

CDR3nt: TGTGCCAGCAGGACGGGACAGTGGGGGATCGAGACTGAAGCTTTCTTT
CDR3aa: CASRTGQWGIETEAFF
j_gene: TRBJ1-1
d_gene: TRBD1
v_gene: TRBV2
abundance: .

CDR3nt: TGTGCCAGCAGCCACCCACCAAGGAGGGTAGCGGGAGCCGAGCAGTACTTC
CDR3aa: CASSHPPRRVAGAEQYF
j_gene: TRBJ2-7
d_gene: TRBD2
v_gene: TRBV2
abundance: .

CDR3nt: TGTGCCAGCAGCGTAGACCAGGGGGCGAGAACCGGGGAGCTGTTTTTT
CDR3aa: CASSVDQGARTGELFF
j_gene: TRBJ2-2
d_gene: TRBD1
v_gene: TRBV9
abundance: once

CDR3nt: TGTGCCAGCTCACCCGGGACAACCCTGCTCTCCTACGAGCAGTACTTC
CDR3aa: CASSPGTTLLSYEQYF
j_gene: TRBJ2-7
d_gene: .
v_gene: TRBV18
abundance: .

CDR3nt: TGTGCCAGCAGCCAAGGACAAGAAGCTAACTATGGCTACACCTTC
CDR3aa: CASSQGQEANYGYTF
j_gene: TRBJ1-2
d_gene: .
v_gene: TRBV3-1/TRBV3-2
abundance: .

CDR3nt: TGTGCCAGCAGTCCTCCGGGTCTCGAGCAGTTCTTC
CDR3aa: CASSPPGLEQFF
j_gene: TRBJ2-1
d_gene: .
v_gene: TRBV28
abundance: .

CDR3nt: TGTGCCAGCAGCCAGGGAGGGACAGATACGCAGTATTTT
CDR3aa: CASSQGGTDTQYF
j_gene: TRBJ2-3
d_gene: TRBD2
v_gene: TRBV3-1/TRBV3-2
abundance: once

CDR3nt: TGTGCCAGTAGTACACCCACTGGGCTGAACACTGAAGCTTTCTTT
CDR3aa: CASSTPTGLNTEAFF
j_gene: TRBJ1-1
d_gene: .
v_gene: TRBV19
abundance: .

CDR3nt: TGTGCCAGCAGCTTAGGTCGGGCCAATGAGCAGTTCTTC
CDR3aa: CASSLGRANEQFF
j_gene: TRBJ2-1
d_gene: .
v_gene: TRBV11-2
abundance: .

CDR3nt: TGTGCCTGGAGTAGACAGATGAACACTGAAGCTTTCTTT
CDR3aa: CAWSRQMNTEAFF
j_gene: TRBJ1-1
d_gene: .
v_gene: TRBV30
abundance: .

CDR3nt: TGTGCCAGCAGCCAAGCTCAGGTTGCAACTAATGAAAAACTGTTTTTT
CDR3aa: CASSQAQVATNEKLFF
j_gene: TRBJ1-4
d_gene: .
v_gene: TRBV4-2
abundance: .

CDR3nt: TGTGCCAGCAGTTCTCCGGGACAGGGTAATGAGCAGTTCTTC
CDR3aa: CASSSPGQGNEQFF
j_gene: TRBJ2-1
d_gene: TRBD1
v_gene: TRBV28
abundance: .

CDR3nt: TGTGCCAGTACCCCGGGACAGGGTAAAGAGACCCAGTACTTC
CDR3aa: CASTPGQGKETQYF
j_gene: TRBJ2-5
d_gene: TRBD1
v_gene: TRBV19
abundance: .

CDR3nt: TGCGCCACCGGTTATACGCCCGCCCAGAGCTCCTACAATGAGCAGTTCTTC
CDR3aa: CATGYTPAQSSYNEQFF
j_gene: TRBJ2-1
d_gene: .
v_gene: TRBV10-1
abundance: .

CDR3nt: TGTGCCACCAGCAGAGCGGAGGGGGGTAGGTACGAGCAGTACTTC
CDR3aa: CATSRAEGGRYEQYF
j_gene: TRBJ2-7
d_gene: .
v_gene: TRBV15
abundance: .

CDR3nt: TGTGCCAGGGGATCGAGTGGGGGCTATGGCTACACCTTC
CDR3aa: CARGSSGGYGYTF
j_gene: TRBJ1-2
d_gene: .
v_gene: TRBV2
abundance: .

CDR3nt: TGTGCCAGTAGCTCACTGCCACAGGTTCAGGTTCTTGGCTACACCTTC
CDR3aa: CASSSLPQVQVLGYTF
j_gene: TRBJ1-2
d_gene: .
v_gene: TRBV19
abundance: .

CDR3nt: TGTGCCAGCAGTGGGACAGGGGGCGCCGGAGGGGAGCTGTTTTTT
CDR3aa: CASSGTGGAGGELFF
j_gene: TRBJ2-2
d_gene: TRBD1
v_gene: TRBV2
abundance: medium-sized

CDR3nt: TGTGCCAGCTCACCACAGGACCAAGAGACCCAGTACTTC
CDR3aa: CASSPQDQETQYF
j_gene: TRBJ2-5
d_gene: .
v_gene: TRBV18
abundance: .

CDR3nt: TGTGCCAGCAGTTACAGTAATTCACCCCTCCACTTT
CDR3aa: CASSYSNSPLHF
j_gene: TRBJ1-6
d_gene: .
v_gene: TRBV6-5
abundance: .

CDR3nt: TGTGCCACCAGGGGGGAGACAGATACGCAGTATTTT
CDR3aa: CATRGETDTQYF
j_gene: TRBJ2-3
d_gene: .
v_gene: TRBV24-1
abundance: .

CDR3nt: TGTGCCAGTAGTACGGTTAATGAAAAACTGTTTTTT
CDR3aa: CASSTVNEKLFF
j_gene: TRBJ1-4
d_gene: .
v_gene: TRBV19
abundance: large

CDR3nt: TGTGCCAGCAGCTTTTCTAGCGGGAGGTCCTACGAGCAGTACTTC
CDR3aa: CASSFSSGRSYEQYF
j_gene: TRBJ2-7
d_gene: TRBD2
v_gene: TRBV7-2
abundance: .